This T cell receptor beta chain emerged from a study of metastatic and nonmetastatic thyroid tumors. Whole-study context: Samples came from malignant and benign thyroid patients, and repertoires were compared across blood and tumor or nodule tissue.

Original processing methods: The study built a papillary thyroid cancer distant-metastasis classifier from CDR3 differences across clinicopathological groups. TCRdb called clones again from the PCR reads with MiXCR. TCRdb's processing, not the authors', yielded these V and J calls. The sample contains about 24,000 clones, over 20% of which appear only once. Before thyroid surgery, none of the patients had received any treatment. The length of the CDR3 is 15 residues. Germline V gene sequence: CDR1 DFQATT, CDR2 SNEGSKA (reference sequence). The ends were cut back, 0 bases at V and 5 bases at J, with 16 bases in the middle. In regard to this clone: As yet, its antigen is unknown.

Overall study findings and caveats: It was reportedly found that TCR beta diversity was significantly higher in malignant thyroid tumors than in benign nodules, a difference seen in both blood and tumor samples.

The sequence came from a female donor with papillary thyroid cancer or a benign thyroid nodule (not recorded which). Some clones in this sample may be carry-over from other donors' samples. The sample consisted of blood. V and J are TRBV20-1 and TRBJ1-1; maybe TRBD1 (5 bases). The CDR3 DNA reads TGCAGTGCTAGAGATTGGGGGGGTAGAAGGACTGAAGCTTTCTTT. It specifies CSARDWGGRRTEAFF.